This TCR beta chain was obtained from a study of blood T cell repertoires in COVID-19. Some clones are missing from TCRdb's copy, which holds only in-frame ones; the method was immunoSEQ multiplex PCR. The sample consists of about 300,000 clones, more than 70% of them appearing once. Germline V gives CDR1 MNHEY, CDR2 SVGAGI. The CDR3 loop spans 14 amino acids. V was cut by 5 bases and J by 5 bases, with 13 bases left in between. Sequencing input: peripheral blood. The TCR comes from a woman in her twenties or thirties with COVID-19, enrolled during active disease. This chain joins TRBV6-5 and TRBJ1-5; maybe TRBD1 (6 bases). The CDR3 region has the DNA TGTGCCAGCAGTCTCCAGGGGTTTGATCAGCCCCAGCATTTT. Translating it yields CASSLQGFDQPQHF.